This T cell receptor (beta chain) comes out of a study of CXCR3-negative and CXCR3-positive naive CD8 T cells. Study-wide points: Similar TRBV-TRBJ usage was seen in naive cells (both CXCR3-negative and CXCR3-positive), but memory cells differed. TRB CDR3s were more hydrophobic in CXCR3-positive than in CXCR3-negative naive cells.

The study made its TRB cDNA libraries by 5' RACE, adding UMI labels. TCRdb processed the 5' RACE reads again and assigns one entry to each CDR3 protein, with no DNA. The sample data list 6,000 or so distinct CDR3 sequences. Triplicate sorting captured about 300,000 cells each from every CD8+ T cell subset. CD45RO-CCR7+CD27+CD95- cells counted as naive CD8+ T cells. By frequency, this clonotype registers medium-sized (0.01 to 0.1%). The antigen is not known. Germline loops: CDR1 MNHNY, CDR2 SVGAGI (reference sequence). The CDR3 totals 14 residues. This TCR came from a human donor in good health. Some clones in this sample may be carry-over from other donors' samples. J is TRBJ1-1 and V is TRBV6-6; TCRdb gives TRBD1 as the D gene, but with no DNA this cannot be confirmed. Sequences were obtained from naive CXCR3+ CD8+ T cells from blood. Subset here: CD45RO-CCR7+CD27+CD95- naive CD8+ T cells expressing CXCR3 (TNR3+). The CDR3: CASSRWDPNTEAFF.